This T cell receptor beta chain came from a study of regulatory T cells in long-lasting Graves disease. This clonotype was counted ten times or more. V shed 0 bases and J shed 4 bases, with 16 bases lying between them. The CDR3 is 16 amino acids. CDR1 is MNHEY and CDR2 is SMNVEV in the germline V gene (reference sequence). Arm-PCR of CDR3 regions and iRepertoire HTBI primers were the basis on which TCR beta libraries were built. Each CDR3 protein is one row after TCRdb ran MiXCR on the multiplex PCR reads. Altogether 400,000 to 550,000 distinct CDR3 sequences are present, roughly 15% being singletons, with the ten largest covering about a quarter. Specified time point: newly diagnosed GD, antithyroid drugs for less than 3 months. Following extraction of RNA from PBMCs, that RNA was used to make the TCR library. The sample also formed part of further work on T cells in Graves' hyperthyroidism and ophthalmopathy.

The receptor's source is a woman under 30 with Graves disease. Sequencing used peripheral blood mononuclear cells (PBMCs), obtained at new diagnosis, from a patient treated with antithyroid drugs. This rearrangement joins TRBV27 to TRBJ2-7; possibly TRBD1 or TRBD2 for D (6 bases each). This chain's CDR3 is CASSLSAQGRSYEQYF. The CDR3 DNA reads as TGTGCCAGCAGTTTATCGGCTCAGGGGAGGTCTTACGAGCAGTACTTC.